This T cell receptor (beta chain) was recovered during a study of cytomegalovirus exposure and HLA in healthy donors. The PCR contained 60 Vbeta and 13 Jbeta primers. Sequencing used immunoSEQ multiplex PCR; TCRdb keeps in-frame clones, though not all of them. The sample includes under 150,000 clones, 65% to 85% of them seen just once. Per the germline V gene, CDR1 is MNHEY and CDR2 is SMNVEV (reference sequence). The V gene end was trimmed by 5 bases and the J gene end by 7 bases; junction bases not matched to a gene: 14. CDR3 size: 17 residues. This receptor was taken from a male donor in good health and CMV-seronegative. The sequenced sample consisted of PBMCs. V is TRBV27 and J is TRBJ2-2; 9 bases are shared with TRBD1. CDR3 coding DNA: TGTGCCAGCAGTCCCCACCGATACAGGGGGCTGGACGGGGAGCTGTTTTTT. Translated, it gives CASSPHRYRGLDGELFF.